This entry concerns a single TCR beta chain. Looked up from germline, CDR1 is MGHRA and CDR2 is YSYEKL. V gave up 0 bases and J gave up 5 bases; unmatched junction bases: 9. CDR3 length: 17 residues. Assay used: immunoSEQ multiplex PCR; TCRdb lists only in-frame clones, some missing. Of 250,000 to 300,000 clones detected, 86% appear once; the ten largest clones hold 0.9% to 1.1%. This record comes from a study of cytomegalovirus exposure and HLA in healthy donors. Sequenced sample: PBMCs. The chain recombines TRBV4-1 with TRBJ2-5; 10 bases are a match to TRBD2. This receptor was obtained from a young woman in good health and CMV-seronegative. CDR3 in DNA: TGCGCCAGCAGCCAAGACCCTAGCGGGGGCTGGGGGGAGACCCAGTACTTC. Its translation: CASSQDPSGGWGETQYF.